The 17 T cell receptor beta chains reported below all come from one sample, sequenced in a study of beta chain features in type 1 diabetes. Expressed TCRB transcripts were sequenced because the isolated RNA had all been reverse transcribed beforehand. Clones were read by immunoSEQ multiplex PCR, and TCRdb kept only the in-frame ones, dropping some. The repertoire consists of hundreds of thousands of clones, with around 12% occurring once and the leading ten covering roughly 0.017%. Sequencing was carried out using naive CD4+ T cells from blood. These receptors all come from a man between 18 and 35 years old in good health.

The sample holds a few counts of this clone. V is TRBV7-9 and J is TRBJ1-5; D may be TRBD1 (6 bases). V lost 5 bases, J lost 6 bases, and 14 bases lay in between. Germline V lookup: CDR1 SEHNR, CDR2 FQNEAQ (reference sequence). The CDR3 covers 14 residues. This chain's CDR3 is CASSPKGGSQPQHF. The CDR3 DNA is TGTGCCAGCAGCCCTAAAGGGGGTTCTCAGCCCCAGCATTTT.

There are a few counts of this clone. The genes are TRBV5-4 and TRBJ1-2; D may be TRBD1 (6 bases). Trimming pared 0 bases from V and 2 bases from J, leaving 11 bases between. Germline V gene sequence: CDR1 SGHNT, CDR2 YYREEE (reference sequence). The CDR3 covers 15 residues. CDR3 in DNA: TGTGCCAGCAGCTTGGACCCTGGACAGAACTATGGCTACACCTTC. Translating gives CASSLDPGQNYGYTF.

The V call is TRBV7-9, the J call TRBJ1-1; D gene uncertain. This CDR3 has 13 amino acids. Per germline, CDR1 SEHNR and CDR2 FQNEAQ (reference sequence). Between the trimmed V and J ends, which lost 5 bases and 8 bases, there was a span of 15 bases. CDR3 DNA sequence: TGTGCCAGCAGCCTCTTCGACACATTGGAAGCTTTCTTT. This codes for CASSLFDTLEAFF.

This clone was found a few times. CDR3 sequence reads: CASRPHREHAEAFF. CDR3 DNA sequence: TGTGCCAGCAGGCCGCACAGGGAACATGCTGAAGCTTTCTTT. V is TRBV7-3 and J is TRBJ1-1; possibly TRBD1 for D (6 bases). The CDR3 consists of 14 residues. V dropped 6 bases and J dropped 6 bases, with 17 bases sitting between them. Per the germline V gene, CDR1 is SGHTA and CDR2 is FQGTGA.

A few counts support this clone. The chain recombines TRBV7-9 with TRBJ1-2; D is possibly TRBD1 (5 bases). Trimming removed 5 bases from V and 4 bases from J, with 17 bases in between. Germline CDR1 reads SEHNR; CDR2 reads FQNEAQ (reference sequence). The CDR3 extends over 15 amino acids. The CDR3, as DNA: TGTGCCAGCAGCCCAGGCCTAGACAGCGTCTATGGCTACACCTTC. This encodes CASSPGLDSVYGYTF.

This clone was detected a few times. The chain carries TRBV18 and TRBJ2-5; 7 bases agree with TRBD2. Germline CDR1 and CDR2: KGHSH and LQKENI. CDR3 length equals 14 residues. V shed 2 bases, J shed 5 bases, and the junction held 5 bases outside the gene matches. The CDR3 nucleotides are TGTGCCAGCTCACCATCGAGCGGGGCGGAGACCCAGTACTTC. It yields the protein CASSPSSGAETQYF. The full variable domain, in which reference TRBV18 and TRBJ2-5 provide the parts outside the CDR3, is NAGVMQNPRHLVRRRGQEARLRCSPMKGHSHVYWYRQLPEEGLKFMVYLQKENIIDESGMPKERFSAEFPKEGPSILRIQQVVRGDSAAYFCASSPSSGAETQYFGPGTRLLVL.

The V and J genes are TRBV5-5 and TRBJ2-7; TRBD2 aligns across 13 bases. The V and J ends lost 4 bases and 2 bases, in that order; junction bases with no gene match: 9. Germline-derived CDR1 and CDR2 are SGHKS and YYEKEE (reference sequence). The CDR3 consists of 17 residues. The CDR3 sequence: CASSARLAGGGAYEQYF. CDR3 bases: TGTGCCAGCAGCGCAAGACTAGCGGGGGGCGGCGCCTACGAGCAGTACTTC.

This clone has just a few counts. This chain links TRBV11-2 with TRBJ2-3, with 9 bases aligning to TRBD2. The CDR3 runs to 15 residues. CDR1 and CDR2 from the germline V gene are SGHAT and FQNNGV. J lost 2 bases, V lost 3 bases, and 3 bases had no gene match. DNA of the CDR3: TGTGCCAGCAGCTTCCGACTAGCGGTCACAGATACGCAGTATTTT. Translated: CASSFRLAVTDTQYF. The full variable domain, completed using reference TRBV11-2 and TRBJ2-3, is EAGVAQSPRYKIIEKRQSVAFWCNPISGHATLYWYQQILGQGPKLLIQFQNNGVVDDSQLPKDRFSAERLKGVDSTLKIQPAKLEDSAVYLCASSFRLAVTDTQYFGPGTRLTVL.

This clone was observed many times. The chain uses TRBV29-1 and TRBJ2-3, with D maybe TRBD1 (6 bases). Per germline, CDR1 SQVTM and CDR2 ANQGSEA. V lost 6 bases and J 6 bases, leaving 13 bases between the germline ends. The CDR3 covers 12 residues. CDR3 sequence: CSVREGGDTQYF. In DNA, the CDR3 is TGCAGCGTGCGCGAAGGGGGTGATACGCAGTATTTT.

There are a few counts of this clone. The J gene is TRBJ2-1, the V gene TRBV19, with TRBD2 identical over 15 bases. Germline V gene sequence: CDR1 LNHDA, CDR2 SQIVND (reference sequence). The CDR3 totals 14 residues. V was pared by 8 bases and J by 9 bases, with 5 bases of the junction left unmatched. The CDR3 loop reads CASGGLAGGGEQFF. The CDR3 bases are TGTGCCAGTGGGGGACTAGCGGGAGGAGGTGAGCAGTTCTTC. The full variable domain, rest sourced from reference TRBV19 and TRBJ2-1, is DGGITQSPKYLFRKEGQNVTLSCEQNLNHDAMYWYRQDPGQGLRLIYYSQIVNDFQKGDIAEGYSVSREKKESFPLTVTSAQKNPTAFYLCASGGLAGGGEQFFGPGTRLTVL.

This clone turned up a few times. The rearrangement joins TRBV28 to TRBJ1-2; D is unclear. Looked up from germline, CDR1 is MDHEN and CDR2 is SYDVKM. The CDR3 has 13 residues. Trimming stripped 11 bases from V and 4 bases from J, with 17 bases between. The CDR3 loop is CAAFGELGYGYTF. In DNA form, the CDR3 reads TGTGCCGCTTTCGGGGAACTAGGCTATGGCTACACCTTC.

This clone turned up a few times. The V and J genes are TRBV4-3 and TRBJ2-7; 7 bases map to TRBD2. The V gene end was trimmed by 0 bases and the J gene end by 3 bases; junction bases not matched to a gene: 8. This CDR3 comprises 16 residues. Germline V CDR1 and CDR2: LGHNA, YSLEER. The CDR3 DNA reads TGCGCCAGCAGCCAAGATGCGGTAGCGGGCTTCTACGAGCAGTACTTC. This codes for CASSQDAVAGFYEQYF.

The table lists this clone with a few counts. V and J are TRBV6-1 and TRBJ2-5, with TRBD1 identical over 7 bases. CDR1 MNHNS and CDR2 SASEGT come from the germline V gene. This CDR3 is built from 14 residues. V lost 7 bases and J lost 5; bases outside the gene matches: 10. The CDR3 nucleotides are TGTGCCAGCAAGGCCCAGGGGGTAGGGGAGACCCAGTACTTC. Protein product: CASKAQGVGETQYF.

The chain couples TRBV6-5 to TRBJ2-5, with TRBD1 matching over 10 bases. V gave up 7 bases and J gave up 7 bases; unmatched junction bases: 9. This CDR3 spans 14 amino acids. CDR1 and CDR2 (germline): MNHEY, SVGAGI. CDR3 sequence reads: CASTGGTGVGTQYF. The CDR3 DNA follows: TGTGCCAGCACCGGGGGGACAGGGGTGGGGACCCAGTACTTC.

This clone was counted only a few times. The J gene is TRBJ2-5, the V gene TRBV7-3, with no clear D. The CDR3 extends over 12 amino acids. From germline, CDR1 is SGHTA and CDR2 FQGTGA. V was trimmed by 5 bases and J by 5 bases, leaving 9 bases between them. Written as DNA, the CDR3 is TGTGCCAGCAGCCTAGACGTGGAGACCCAGTACTTC. It encodes CASSLDVETQYF.

The genes are TRBV28 and TRBJ1-5; TRBD1 agrees at 9 bases. Germline assignment: CDR1 MDHEN and CDR2 SYDVKM. This CDR3 has 17 amino acids. The V gene end was trimmed by 1 base and the J gene end by 6 bases; junction bases not matched to a gene: 10. The CDR3: CASSLSWGQGMGQPQHF. The CDR3 DNA is TGTGCCAGCAGTTTATCGTGGGGACAGGGAATGGGTCAGCCCCAGCATTTT.

The rearrangement joins TRBV6-6 to TRBJ1-5, with D maybe TRBD1 (5 bases). The CDR3 sequence is 15 residues long. Trimming left V 3 bases short and J 6 bases short, with 15 bases between. CDR1 is MNHNY and CDR2 is SVGAGI in the germline V gene (reference sequence). The CDR3 region is CASSYSVQVTQPQHF. CDR3 DNA sequence: TGTGCCAGCAGTTATTCGGTACAGGTTACTCAGCCCCAGCATTTT.